Below, one TCR beta chain is given with its context. There is no known antigen for this receptor. No base quality values were provided; no much bigger clone lies one nucleotide off. The cohort comprised more than 550 healthy bone marrow donors. All cohort members were sampled while nominally healthy, although unrecorded immune exposures were likely present. The donor tested CMV seropositive and was one of the 289 seropositive cohort members. Each donor provided a peripheral blood sample, and peripheral blood mononuclear cells were used for TCR beta sequencing. Genomic DNA extraction from the blood cell samples was performed with the Qiagen DNeasy Blood Extraction Kit. The CDR3 numbers 16 residues from cysteine through phenylalanine. The read is trimmed to its CDR3 DNA, 48 bases read in frame from base 1. From a lookup of the germline V gene, CDR1 and CDR2 are MNHEY and SVGAGI. V has 0 bases trimmed and J has 1 base trimmed; junction bases matching no gene number 6.

These data come from a study of cytomegalovirus exposure and HLA in healthy donors (dated by TCRdb to 2016 to 2017). Study-wide context: An earlier analysis of approximately 640 of the donors reported approximately 290 Gb of sequence data and approximately 110 million unique TCR beta sequences from 150 million to 200 million T cells. Roughly 300 gigabases of sequencing data and roughly 81 million unique TCR sequences made up an early release that covered around 640 HLA-typed donors. Of the roughly 400 genotyped donors, 80% to 90% were placed in the genetic ancestry cluster associated with self-reported Caucasian donors. The study was designed to test whether signatures of past pathogen exposure could be identified by cataloging public T cell receptors. The study used immunosequencing to profile the T cell repertoires of 666 subjects and linked those repertoires to cytomegalovirus serostatus. Besides the first cohort of about 730 subjects, a separate validation cohort made up of about 120 different subjects was used. To predict cytomegalovirus infection status, the study brought together high-throughput TCR immunosequencing, statistical association of individual TCRs with disease status, and machine learning. In a later analysis, previously published TCR beta repertoires from 600 to 850 donors were re-analyzed and high-resolution HLA genotyping was added so that TCR occurrence patterns could be studied. In the later analysis, no new phenotypic data were used to find candidate immune exposures; instead, reliance was placed on TCR beta sequences and their occurrence across donors. An earlier analysis of roughly 580 of the donors used high-throughput TCR beta sequencing to judge whether each TCR beta V gene segment behaved as functional or pseudogenic. Donor age, sex, ethnicity and CMV serostatus were compiled together with the repertoire data. A later genetic analysis took genome-wide SNP genotypes for about 65% of the 666 donors and used that subset as a discovery cohort. Every repertoire in the discovery cohort had been generated on one and the same sequencing platform. Class I and class II HLA loci were covered by the typing at four-digit resolution. The number of typed donors differed by locus: roughly 629-630 for A, B, C, DRB1 and DQB1; approximately 520 for DQA1; 606 for DPA1; and some 450 for DPB1. Five DR-DQ haplotypes were handled as single units for association and clustering because linkage in the cohort was strong. Among some 400 genotyped donors of the cohort, an average of roughly 230,000 unique TCR beta nucleotide sequences was sequenced per donor, of which roughly 17% were non-productive. Overall results and qualifications from the work: At a false discovery rate of 0.05, a later analysis linked under 20,000 TCR beta sequences to specific HLA alleles. Most CMV-associated TCR beta chains appeared to be HLA-restricted in a later analysis, and the HLA associations seemed to be driven largely by CMV exposure. It was suggested by the authors that the approach could potentially be generalized to other disease states and immunological phenotypes. Because HLA typing was missing for some donors at each locus, association tests included only the typed subset. A further reported finding was that TCR beta sequences accurately predicted the HLA-A and HLA-B alleles for most subjects in the first cohort. The study listed 150 to 200 TCR beta chains as associated with cytomegalovirus. Linkage disequilibrium might explain the correlated functional status among segregating V segments, but an unknown experimental factor could not be excluded. Several of the top co-occurrence clusters appeared to be linked to parvovirus B19, influenza, CMV and Epstein-Barr virus, according to a later analysis. The 87-base-pair reads could not distinguish some IMGT-functional V segments, including TRBV6-2 and TRBV6-3, so those segments were excluded. Most TCR sequences were seen in very few donors, while some public TCRs were found in many individuals. In a later analysis, HLA-associated TCR beta chains showed more clonal expansion and lower generation probabilities than non-associated chains that were equally common. Cytomegalovirus status was reported to be diagnosed by the classifier with high specificity and sensitivity in both the original and validation cohorts. A later genetic analysis associated a missense DCLRE1C variant with V-gene and J-gene trimming of TCR beta chains, and an independent cohort replicated the association. The sequencing pipeline was judged likely to have produced a cluster of highly shared sequence variants as a technical artifact. Because counts were too low, about 15 rarely observed V segments, including chromosome 9 orphons, were left out of the earlier analysis of over 550 of the donors. According to a later analysis, TCR association rates differed among HLA loci, with DRB1 alleles showing the most associated TCRs and HLA-C alleles showing the fewest. Roughly uniform sequencing depth across donors was assumed in presence/absence analyses, although this assumption may not hold. Assigning TCR associations to individual alleles was difficult when HLA alleles, especially DR and DQ, strongly co-occurred. Three of the identified cytomegalovirus-associated TCR beta chains were confirmed in vitro to be specific for cytomegalovirus antigens. In an earlier analysis of some 550 of the donors, most TCR beta V segments were observed in productive rearrangements about 90% or about 30% of the time, broadly matching IMGT annotations. For the cohort, immune exposure information was limited to CMV serostatus. This cohort had only TCR beta chains sequenced, and the lack of alpha or paired-chain data limited which features could be detected. According to a later genetic analysis, donors in an Asian-associated ancestry cluster had fewer N-insertions in productive TCRs than the approximately 630-donor mean.

The protocol used for the library was the immunoSEQ multiplex PCR assay. A mixture of 60 forward primers for TCR Vbeta segments and 13 reverse primers for TCR Jbeta segments was used in the multiplex PCR. A multiplex PCR assay on genomic DNA amplified the CDR3 region of rearranged TCR beta genes. The Illumina HiSeq System was used to sequence the amplified TCR beta libraries as 87-base-pair reads. From the authors' description of their analysis: A later analysis tallied 75 million to 95 million unique TCR beta chains across the 550 to 850 repertoires, and approximately 12 million of those chains were shared by two or more donors. Raw reads were error-corrected and collapsed into unique sequences with a nearest-neighbor algorithm that merged closely related sequences to remove PCR and sequencing errors. V, D and J gene segments were assigned by aligning CDR3 sequences to IMGT reference sequences. Each retained sequence needed at least a six-nucleotide match to both a V gene segment and a J gene segment. Rearrangements were called productive when the CDR3 lacked stop codons and stayed in frame with V and J; all others were non-productive. Following IMGT convention, CDR3 was defined as the stretch from the second conserved V-encoded cysteine up to the conserved J-encoded phenylalanine. The earlier analysis of around 640 of the donors excluded sequences that lacked an unambiguous match to a single V gene segment. In an earlier analysis of about 590 of the donors, a V segment was called functional when productive rearrangements were above 56.7%, and segregating when the standard deviation between donors exceeded 5%. A statistical classification framework was built for diagnosing cytomegalovirus status from the catalog of TCR beta chain sequences. V and J gene assignment, in a later analysis, came from comparing TCR nucleotide sequences with IMGT/GENE-DB human TR gene sequences. The TCRdist pipeline was used in a later analysis to assign CDR3 sequences and most-parsimonious VDJ recombination scenarios. In a later analysis, every TCR beta chain was defined by the combination of its CDR3 amino acid sequence and its V-gene family, and reads without a unique V-gene family were dropped. To address suspected cross-contamination and a sequencing artifact, a later analysis removed over 500 highly shared, low-generation-probability nucleotide sequences. A later analysis calculated a clonal expansion index for each public chain from normalized within-repertoire ranks of inferred template counts. In a later analysis, generation probabilities were computed using a VDJ recombination model fitted to out-of-frame rearrangements, and the results were checked against IGoR. In a later analysis, TCR-TCR, TCR-HLA and TCR-CMV co-occurrence was scored with hypergeometric tests, and a repertoire-size bias correction was applied to TCR pairs. False discovery rates were estimated in a later analysis by permuting HLA or CMV assignments 20 times. A later analysis grouped co-occurring TCRs with DBSCAN, adding TCRdist sequence similarity when clustering within HLA-allele-positive subsets. Repertoires with fewer than 30,000 or more than 120,000 public chains were left out of co-occurrence clustering, as were a handful of repertoires with anomalous nucleotide sharing. Imported from immuneACCESS, the table was reduced by TCRdb to in-frame sequences with V and J called. These copies leave out some clones; in studies compared against another copy, an unresolved V gene accounts for under half, and the cause of the remainder is not known. Clone size and the V and J calls come from that table; the DNA yielded D and trimming. In this sample the table shows about 170,000 clones, around 80% of which occur a single time. 6% to 7.5% of the sample is in the top ten clones.

Specimen: PBMCs. The sequence is built from TRBV6-5 and TRBJ2-7; 7 bases in the middle match TRBD2. This receptor was taken from a man aged 30-40 years in good health and CMV-seropositive. The CDR3 in this case is CASSYSGGEFSYEQYF. The bases read TGTGCCAGCAGTTACTCGGGGGGGGAATTTTCCTACGAGCAGTACTTC.